This is a list of T cell receptor beta chains from one sample in a study of Ad26.COV2.S vaccination and SARS-CoV-2 variants. Produced via immunoSEQ multiplex PCR; TCRdb's table is partial and in-frame only. The data show around 450,000 clones, 88% seen once. The specimen comprised peripheral blood, sampled in a trial of Ad26.COV2.S vaccine versus placebo. The receptor set was obtained from a person between 18 and 59 years old who received the Ad26.COV2.S COVID-19 vaccine or a placebo. CDR3s include the opening cysteine and the closing phenylalanine or tryptophan.

v_gene,CDR3aa
TRBV7-9,CASSRGEGRGEQYF
TRBV25-1,CASMGGYNEQFF
TRBV5-1,CASSLGQGAQPQHF
TRBV4-2,CASSQVLSHNEQFF
TRBV6-5,CASGTREPQHF
TRBV5-1,CASSLPLGTPTGELFF
TRBV28,CASRSHTDRYEQYF
TRBV29-1,CSVSRVMNTEAFF
TRBV30,CAWSVGTSGGAYNEQFF
TRBV5-6,CASSLGREAFF
TRBV7-2,CASRVGGQTVYNSPLHF
TRBV21-1,CASSKEEAQPRTGGNTIYF
TRBV5-4,CASSLTPGNQPQHF
TRBV6-5,CASSYSNTGETQYF
TRBV29-1,CSVERYRVDGRETQYF
TRBV5-1,CASSSDTETQYF
TRBV9,CASSAYREANYGYTF
TRBV6-2/TRBV6-3,CASSYSLDPLSYEQYF
TRBV7-9,CASGKGGGYTF
TRBV5-4,CASSLANTNEQFF
TRBV3-1/TRBV3-2,CASSQWGLNTGELFF
TRBV19,CASSTRDGTISGANVLTF
TRBV27,CASSQLDREDSPLHF
TRBV30,CAWSVPLGWGSSPLHF
TRBV12-1,CASSLCRGFLNNSNQPQHF
TRBV11-3,CASSLGQPTYEQYF
TRBV7-2,CASSQRDGLFYGYTF
TRBV5-6,CASSAQNGEAFF
TRBV5-4,CASSLGRNYQETQYF
TRBV6-5,CASTAGRGKSEQYF
TRBV2,CASRPGTLSHQPQHF
TRBV10-3,CAISEAASGTDTQYF
TRBV7-3,CASSLGDGYEQYF
TRBV7-3,CASSPGTGVNTEAFF
TRBV6-2/TRBV6-3,CASSLHRVGYTGELFF
TRBV6-6,CASSYSGGDNEQFF
TRBV19,CASSGGRGSYGYTF
TRBV6-5,CASSYSQRGDYGYTF
TRBV7-9,CASSAPRGFYYEQYF
TRBV27,CASSLWGRAVNSPLHF
TRBV19,CASSGRDTEHGYTF
TRBV5-8,CASSLRTNSPLHF
TRBV19,CASKVTGQETQYF
TRBV5-1,CASSPPGREEKLFF
TRBV4-2,CASSQGSSGGDYNEQFF
TRBV2,CASSAGRGYQETQYF
TRBV9,CASSPRGYGRDEQFF
TRBV11-2,CASSLTRGGTYNEQFF
TRBV5-6,CASSLDMGGYTEAFF
TRBV11-3,CASSLGVMSTDTQYF
TRBV7-9,CASSSGGAREQYF
TRBV6-6,CASKGTGANTIYF
TRBV7-9,CASSFGGGADTQYF
TRBV5-4,CASSPVRSVNTEAFF
TRBV7-9,CASSLSGMGLNNEQFF
TRBV2,CASSDGTTGDQPQHF
TRBV24-1,CATSGYSTDTQYF